One sample yielded the 21 T cell receptor beta chains listed below, sequenced in a study of chemoradiotherapy in HPV16-positive cancers. Clones were read by immunoSEQ multiplex PCR, and TCRdb kept only the in-frame ones, dropping some. The repertoire consists of some 14,000 clones, with 80% to 90% occurring once and the leading ten covering around 3.8%. Sequenced material: blood, taken from a patient who underwent chemoradiotherapy. The receptors shown here come from a human donor with HPV-associated anogenital cancer.

V and J are TRBV29-1 and TRBJ2-7, with a possible D match to TRBD1 (6 bases). V dropped 4 bases and J dropped 6 bases, with 16 bases sitting between them. The CDR3 contains 13 residues. Per the germline V gene, CDR1 is SQVTM and CDR2 is ANQGSEA. The CDR3 DNA is TGCAGCGTTGCGACAGGTTCGGCCGGCGAGCAGTACTTC. Translation gives CSVATGSAGEQYF.

V is TRBV9 and J is TRBJ2-2; the D is unclear. V shed 0 bases and J shed 1 base, with 13 bases lying between them. This CDR3 contains 17 residues. Germline-derived CDR1 and CDR2 are SGDLS and YYNGEE. The CDR3 here is CASSVAPLQRNTGELFF. Written as DNA, the CDR3 is TGTGCCAGCAGCGTAGCCCCCCTTCAACGGAACACCGGGGAGCTGTTTTTT. Complete variable domain (other parts from reference TRBV9 and TRBJ2-2): DSGVTQTPKHLITATGQRVTLRCSPRSGDLSVYWYQQSLDQGLQFLIQYYNGEERAKGNILERFSAQQFPDLHSELNLSSLELGDSALYFCASSVAPLQRNTGELFFGEGSRLTVL.

The V and J genes are TRBV11-3 and TRBJ2-7, with D maybe TRBD2 (5 bases). Per germline, CDR1 SGHNT and CDR2 YENEEA. V was cut by 5 bases and J by 6 bases, with 11 bases left in between. The CDR3 runs 12 residues. The CDR3 sequence: CASSPGRGEQYF. The CDR3, as DNA: TGTGCCAGCAGCCCTGGTCGGGGCGAGCAGTACTTC.

This clone was recorded only once. The CDR3 DNA is TGTGCCAGCAGGTCCTTGACAGGGAACACTGAAGCTTTCTTT. Translated, it gives CASRSLTGNTEAFF. The chain is built from TRBV27 and TRBJ1-1; tentative D call: TRBD1 (6 bases). This CDR3 spans 14 amino acids. The V end lost 6 bases, the J end lost 1 base, and 12 bases lay between the germline ends. Germline V gene data show CDR1 as MNHEY and CDR2 as SMNVEV (reference sequence).

This clone appeared once. The V and J genes are TRBV6-5 and TRBJ1-4; D remains ambiguous. Germline CDR1 reads MNHEY; CDR2 reads SVGAGI. V was cut by 6 bases and J by 7 bases, with 15 bases left in between. The CDR3 is 14 residues long. The CDR3 sequence: CASRLGQEGEKLFF. In DNA, the CDR3 is TGTGCCAGCAGGCTGGGCCAAGAAGGTGAAAAACTGTTTTTT.

The chain carries TRBV6-5 and TRBJ2-7; the match to TRBD1 covers 7 bases. The ends lost 2 bases at V and 4 bases at J; junction bases unmatched: 5. Looked up from germline, CDR1 is MNHEY and CDR2 is SVGAGI. The CDR3 loop spans 14 amino acids. CDR3 bases: TGTGCCAGCAGTTACGCGGACAGGAATTACGAGCAGTACTTC. Residues: CASSYADRNYEQYF.

V and J are TRBV27 and TRBJ1-4; D gene ambiguous. V lost 6 bases and J lost 8, with 10 bases in between. The germline gives CDR1 MNHEY, CDR2 SMNVEV (reference sequence). The CDR3 contains 12 residues. The chain's CDR3 is CASSPEGEKLFF. As DNA, the CDR3 is TGTGCCAGCAGCCCCGAAGGGGAAAAACTGTTTTTT.

Details on this clone: A read error is likely, as this CDR3 ends without the conserved phenylalanine or tryptophan. The DNA is omitted, as the CDR3 cannot be located on it reliably, and the CDR3 follows TCRdb's listing. This chain uses TRBV21-1 with TRBJ2-7; the table gives TRBD1 as D, unverified against the DNA. TRBV21-1 is noted as a pseudogene. 10 amino acids form the CDR3, both terminal residues included. The CDR3 loop is CASSKGSGGY.

The chain is built from TRBV6-4 and TRBJ2-7; TRBD2 agrees at 13 bases. Germline trimming cut 6 bases from V and 3 bases from J; bases unmatched to any gene: 8. Per the germline V gene, CDR1 is MRHNA and CDR2 is SNTAGT. The CDR3 length is 16 residues. The CDR3 protein is CASSPLAGGNLYEQYF. The DNA of the CDR3 is TGTGCCAGCAGCCCACTAGCGGGGGGGAATCTCTACGAGCAGTACTTC.

This chain links TRBV4-1 with TRBJ2-7, with 12 positions matching TRBD2. This CDR3 has 16 residues. V lost 3 bases to trimming and J lost 3 bases; unmatched junction nucleotides: 6. Germline V CDR1 and CDR2: MGHRA, YSYEKL. CDR3 in amino acids: CASSHLLAGGIYEQYF. CDR3 sequence (DNA): TGCGCCAGCAGCCACCTACTAGCGGGAGGAATCTACGAGCAGTACTTC.

The rearrangement joins TRBV10-2 to TRBJ1-2; 8 positions match TRBD1. This CDR3 is 13 amino acids long. Trimming cost V 6 bases and J 6 bases; bases outside gene matches: 6. Looked up from germline, CDR1 is WSHSY and CDR2 is SAAADI. CDR3 in amino acids: CASRSGGSDGYTF. The CDR3 nucleotides are TGCGCCAGCAGGTCAGGGGGCTCTGATGGCTACACCTTC.

The rearrangement links TRBV29-1 to TRBJ2-1; 8 nucleotides line up with TRBD2. The CDR3 is made up of 15 amino acids. Germline V lookup: CDR1 SQVTM, CDR2 ANQGSEA. V shed 6 bases, J shed 9 bases, and the junction held 16 bases outside the gene matches. The CDR3 DNA sequence: TGCAGCGTCCCCGCCGCTAGCGGGTTTGGGAGTGAGCAGTTCTTC. Protein product: CSVPAASGFGSEQFF.

This clone was seen a handful of times. The chain links TRBV5-1 to TRBJ1-1; D is perhaps TRBD1 (5 bases). The germline V gene encodes CDR1 SGHRS and CDR2 YFSETQ. Trimming stripped 5 bases from V and 4 bases from J, with 18 bases between. CDR3 size: 15 residues. As DNA, the CDR3 is TGCGCCAGCAGTGTTGTCTTGGGGGAGACCACTGAAGCTTTCTTT. Protein: CASSVVLGETTEAFF. The full variable domain, its missing parts supplied by reference TRBV5-1 and TRBJ1-1, is KAGVTQTPRYLIKTRGQQVTLSCSPISGHRSVSWYQQTPGQGLQFLFEYFSETQRNKGNFPGRFSGRQFSNSRSEMNVSTLELGDSALYLCASSVVLGETTEAFFGQGTRLTVV.

The chain recombines TRBV4-1 with TRBJ2-7, with 9 nucleotides matching TRBD1. Germline-derived CDR1 and CDR2 are MGHRA and YSYEKL. The CDR3 consists of 16 residues. V trimming: 4 bases; J trimming: 0 bases; junction bases outside the gene matches: 7. The CDR3 sequence is CASSRGQGPSSYEQYF. The CDR3 nucleotides are TGCGCCAGCAGCCGAGGACAGGGGCCGAGCTCCTACGAGCAGTACTTC.

The rearrangement joins TRBV6-6 to TRBJ2-1; a weak D match, TRBD1 (6 bases). Germline CDR1 reads MNHNY; CDR2 reads SVGAGI (reference sequence). The CDR3 length is 12 residues. The V end lost 6 bases, the J end lost 5 bases, and 8 bases lay between the germline ends. CDR3 loop: CASSSGDNEQFF. As DNA, the CDR3 is TGTGCCAGCAGCTCAGGGGACAATGAGCAGTTCTTC.

The count of this clone is one. The gene calls are TRBV14 and TRBJ1-6; D gene ambiguous. Trimming took 5 bases from V and 8 from J, leaving 13 bases between them. This CDR3 comprises 14 residues. Germline V lookup: CDR1 SGHDN, CDR2 FVKESK. The chain's CDR3 is CASSGQMGYSPLHF. The CDR3 region has the DNA TGTGCCAGCAGCGGGCAGATGGGGTATTCACCCCTCCACTTT.

In this sample, this clone turned up a few times. The chain employs TRBV5-5 and TRBJ1-2; D possibly corresponds to TRBD1 (6 bases). Between the trimmed V and J ends, which lost 5 bases and 1 base, there was a span of 24 bases. The germline CDR1 and CDR2 sequences are SGHKS and YYEKEE (reference sequence). The CDR3 sequence is 18 residues long. CDR3 protein: CASRPGGSLGAINYGYTF. The CDR3 DNA sequence: TGTGCCAGCAGGCCCGGGGGCTCCCTGGGGGCGATTAACTATGGCTACACCTTC.

The rearrangement joins TRBV2 to TRBJ2-5, with TRBD1 as a possible D gene (5 bases). The CDR3 has 14 amino acids. The V gene's germline CDR1 is SNHLY and CDR2 FYNNEI. Trimming cost V 1 base and J 7 bases, with 13 bases left between them. This CDR3 reads CASSEGQYMATQYF. DNA for the CDR3: TGTGCCAGCAGTGAAGGACAGTACATGGCGACCCAGTACTTC.

The V call is TRBV9, the J call TRBJ2-2; D unclear. V shed 1 base and J shed 6 bases, with 16 bases lying between them. This CDR3 region has 16 residues. CDR1 is SGDLS, CDR2 YYNGEE, per germline. The DNA of the CDR3 is TGTGCCAGCAGCGTAAGTTCTGCCCGCTGGTCCGGGGAGCTGTTTTTT. This codes for CASSVSSARWSGELFF.

The V gene is TRBV6-5, the J gene TRBJ2-3; 8 nucleotides align to TRBD2. CDR3 size: 14 residues. Looked up from germline, CDR1 is MNHEY and CDR2 is SVGAGI. After removal of 0 bases from V and 7 bases from J, the junction contained 3 bases not matched to a gene. In DNA form, the CDR3 reads TGTGCCAGCAGTTACTCACGGGGGGGCTATACGCAGTATTTT. Protein product: CASSYSRGGYTQYF.

This clone has just a few counts. Distinct nucleotide sequences in the sample also encode this CDR3. V is TRBV4-1 and J is TRBJ2-3; D might be TRBD1 or TRBD2, each matching 5 bases. Germline V gene lookup returns CDR1 MGHRA and CDR2 YSYEKL. This CDR3 is built from 16 residues. Trimming left V 4 bases short and J 2 bases short, with 16 bases between. This CDR3 reads CASSPFDRGSTDTQYF. As DNA, the CDR3 is TGCGCCAGCAGCCCCTTCGACCGGGGCTCCACAGATACGCAGTATTTT.